This T cell receptor (beta chain) was captured by sequencing in a study of T cell clonotyping in hematopoietic cell transplantation. Data came from immunoSEQ multiplex PCR; TCRdb stores just in-frame clones and leaves some out. This table has 27,000 or so clones, approximately 95% appearing once. The V gene lost 0 bases and the J gene lost 12 bases, with 15 bases spanning the gap. The CDR3 extends over 13 amino acids. Germline-derived CDR1 and CDR2 are SGDLS and YYNGEE. The sample was peripheral blood mononuclear cells. This rearrangement joins TRBV9 to TRBJ1-1; D may be TRBD1 (6 bases). The receptor was derived from a man aged 45-65 years in good health. Some clones in this sample may be carry-over from other donors' samples. CDR3 sequence reads: CASSVEAGATSFF. In DNA, the CDR3 is TGTGCCAGCAGCGTAGAGGCGGGGGCTACGTCTTTCTTT.